Listed below are T cell receptor beta chains from one sample, sequenced in a study of T cell changes during pregnancy in multiple sclerosis. Here immunoSEQ multiplex PCR was the method, and the copy in TCRdb shows in-frame clones only, minus some. The table shows about 39,000 clones, with around 92% occurring only once. The starting material was CD8+ T cells from peripheral blood mononuclear cells, obtained before pregnancy. All receptors derive from a female donor with multiple sclerosis, enrolled in a pregnancy study. CDR3s include the opening cysteine and the closing phenylalanine or tryptophan. A D gene is named only where the DNA matches it firmly. Rows may omit the clone size; those that give it use once, few, many or a size class.

d_call	j_call	clone_size	v_call	cdr3_aa	cdr3_nt
.	TRBJ2-7	.	TRBV5-4	CASSLDSGLLDYEQYF	TGTGCCAGCAGCTTGGATAGTGGCCTCCTAGACTACGAGCAGTACTTC
.	TRBJ2-1	.	TRBV10-2	CASSGLSAPGDEQFF	TGCGCCAGCAGTGGATTAAGCGCACCGGGAGATGAGCAGTTCTTC
.	TRBJ2-7	.	TRBV9	CASSPGGTGNVNEQYF	TGTGCCAGCAGCCCGGGGGGGACAGGGAACGTTAACGAGCAGTACTTC
.	TRBJ1-1	once	TRBV28	CASSLLTGQNTEAFF	TGTGCCAGCAGTTTACTGACCGGACAGAACACTGAAGCTTTCTTT
.	TRBJ1-5	few	TRBV30	CAWSLADSNQPQHF	TGTGCCTGGAGTCTCGCAGATAGCAATCAGCCCCAGCATTTT
.	TRBJ2-1	.	TRBV11-2	CASSPEVGPYNEQFF	TGTGCCAGCAGCCCGGAGGTCGGGCCCTACAATGAGCAGTTCTTC
.	TRBJ2-1	.	TRBV29-1	CSVEEGRTEQFF	TGCAGCGTTGAAGAGGGGAGGACAGAGCAGTTCTTC
.	TRBJ1-4	.	TRBV30	CACPGGLGNEKLFF	TGTGCCTGCCCCGGCGGGCTGGGTAATGAAAAACTGTTTTTT
.	TRBJ1-1	.	TRBV5-1	CASSLRGIETANTEAFF	TGCGCCAGCAGCTTGAGGGGGATAGAGACAGCGAACACTGAAGCTTTCTTT
.	TRBJ2-2	few	TRBV5-5	CASSFNSGGYTGELFF	TGTGCCAGCAGCTTCAATTCTGGCGGGTACACCGGGGAGCTGTTTTTT